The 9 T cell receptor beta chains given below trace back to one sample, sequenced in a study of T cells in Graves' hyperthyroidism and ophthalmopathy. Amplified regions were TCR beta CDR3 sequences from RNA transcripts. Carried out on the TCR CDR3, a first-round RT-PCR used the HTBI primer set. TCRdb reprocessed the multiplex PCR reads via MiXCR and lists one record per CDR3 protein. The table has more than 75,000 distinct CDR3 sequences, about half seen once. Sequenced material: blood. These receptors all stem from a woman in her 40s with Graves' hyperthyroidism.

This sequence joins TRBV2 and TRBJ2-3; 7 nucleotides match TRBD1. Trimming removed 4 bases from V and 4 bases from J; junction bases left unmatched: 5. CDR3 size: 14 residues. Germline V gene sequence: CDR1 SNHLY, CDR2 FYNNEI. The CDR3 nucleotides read TGTGCCAGCAGTGCAGGGGGATGGCCAGATACGCAGTATTTT. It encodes CASSAGGWPDTQYF.

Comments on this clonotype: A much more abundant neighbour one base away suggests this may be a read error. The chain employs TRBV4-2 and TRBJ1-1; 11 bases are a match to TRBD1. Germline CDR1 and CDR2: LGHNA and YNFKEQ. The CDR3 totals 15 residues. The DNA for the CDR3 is TGTGCCAGCAGTTCAATACGGACAGGGGGCACTGGAGCTTTCTTT. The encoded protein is CASSSIRTGGTGAFF.

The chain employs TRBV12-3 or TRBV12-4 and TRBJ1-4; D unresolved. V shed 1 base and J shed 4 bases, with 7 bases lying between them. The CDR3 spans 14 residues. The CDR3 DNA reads TGTGCCAGCAGTTTAGTTTGGGATAATGAAAAACTGTTTTTT. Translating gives CASSLVWDNEKLFF.

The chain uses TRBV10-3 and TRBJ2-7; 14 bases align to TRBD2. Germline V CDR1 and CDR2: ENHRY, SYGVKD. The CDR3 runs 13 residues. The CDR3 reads CATRTSGRYEQYF. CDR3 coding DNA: TGTGCTACAAGGACTAGCGGGAGGTACGAGCAGTACTTC.

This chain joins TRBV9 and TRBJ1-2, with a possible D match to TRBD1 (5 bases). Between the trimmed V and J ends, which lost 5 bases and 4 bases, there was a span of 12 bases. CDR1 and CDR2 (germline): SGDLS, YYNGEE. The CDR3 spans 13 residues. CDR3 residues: CASSLIGAYGYTF. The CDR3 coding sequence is TGTGCCAGCAGTTTGATAGGGGCCTATGGCTACACCTTC.

For the CDR3, the DNA is TGCAGCTTGGGACAGGGAAATTCACCCCTCCACTTT. The encoded protein is CSLGQGNSPLHF. The chain uses TRBV29-1 and TRBJ1-6; 9 nucleotides line up with TRBD1. Germline trimming cut 8 bases from V and 7 bases from J; bases unmatched to any gene: 3. The V gene's germline CDR1 is SQVTM and CDR2 ANQGSEA. This CDR3 spans 12 amino acids.

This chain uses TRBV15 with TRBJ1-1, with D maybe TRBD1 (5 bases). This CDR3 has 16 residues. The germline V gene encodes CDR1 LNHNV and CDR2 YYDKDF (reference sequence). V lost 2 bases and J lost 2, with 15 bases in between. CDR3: CATSRLRAGRNTEAFF. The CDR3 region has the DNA TGTGCCACCAGCAGACTTCGGGCAGGGCGAAACACTGAAGCTTTCTTT.

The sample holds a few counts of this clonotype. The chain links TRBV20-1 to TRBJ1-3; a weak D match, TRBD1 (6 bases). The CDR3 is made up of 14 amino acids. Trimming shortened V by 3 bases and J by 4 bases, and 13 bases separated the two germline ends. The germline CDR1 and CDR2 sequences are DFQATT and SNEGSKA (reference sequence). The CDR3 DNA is TGCAGTGCTAGCAAAACAGGGTCCGGAAACACCATATATTTT. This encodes CSASKTGSGNTIYF.

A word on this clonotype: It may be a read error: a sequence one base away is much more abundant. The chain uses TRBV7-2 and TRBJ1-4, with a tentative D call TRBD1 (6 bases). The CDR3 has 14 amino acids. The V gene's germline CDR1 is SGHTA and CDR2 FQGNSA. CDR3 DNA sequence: TGTGCCAGCGGCTTGGGGGGACACCCTGAAAAACTGTTTTTT. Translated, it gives CASGLGGHPEKLFF.